This paragraph covers one TCR beta chain sequence. Its target is unknown. CD4+ cells were split into CD45RA+ naive and CD45RA-negative memory subsets. The data originate from a study of shared clonotypes between healthy human individuals. Study-level points and caveats: Rarefaction showed that sequencing of sorted subsets was incomplete (despite large depth). Of the naive CD4 clonotypes, about 5% were shared across several donors.

Authors' analysis steps: Junction-only sequences without quality scores came from ImmunoSEQ, so filtering differed. Repertoires were generated with immunoSEQ multiplex PCR, while TCRdb's copy carries only in-frame clones and drops some. V, J and clone size are taken as reported in that table, and D and trimming were inferred from the DNA itself. The sample has approximately 2,300,000 clones, under 95% seen once. The CDR3 covers 17 residues. Trimming removed 1 base from V and 0 bases from J; junction bases left unmatched: 7. CDR1 and CDR2 (germline): MNHNS, SASEGT. The chain joins TRBV6-1 to TRBJ2-7; 9 bases are a match to TRBD2. The receptor comes from a man younger than 35 in good health. Some clones in this sample may be carry-over from other donors' samples. The sample comprised naive CD4+ T cells from PBMCs. Subset noted: CD45RA+ positively selected. CDR3 in amino acids: CASSEGWGSGSSYEQYF. As DNA, the CDR3 is TGTGCCAGCAGTGAAGGGTGGGGTAGCGGGAGCTCCTACGAGCAGTACTTC.